The TCR beta chain described here comes from a study of blood T cell repertoires in COVID-19. About the study: Spain, Italy and the United States supplied samples that represented acute and convalescent COVID-19. The cDNA or gDNA used as material had been derived from T cells, B-cell-depleted T cells, or PBMCs.

Authors' data handling: Amplification with reference gene primers provided the estimates of nucleated cell counts. This table comes from immunoSEQ multiplex PCR, and its TCRdb copy is limited to in-frame clones, with some not included. The V and J calls and the clone size are those of that table, but D and trimming were determined from the DNA. The sample lists roughly 59,000 clones; around four fifths were seen once. Germline V gene data show CDR1 as SGHVS and CDR2 as FQNEAQ. This CDR3 has 15 residues. The V and J ends lost 1 base and 6 bases respectively, with 13 bases between them. The source material was peripheral blood. The TCR comes from a human donor in a cohort sampled during active COVID-19. The V call is TRBV7-8, the J call TRBJ1-5; no definite D call. CDR3 loop: CASSLEFTGSQPQHF. The CDR3 region has the DNA TGTGCCAGCAGCTTAGAGTTCACGGGTTCTCAGCCCCAGCATTTT.